Reported below is one T cell receptor beta chain. The target antigen is unknown. This specimen comes from a study of blood T cells in healthy people across ages. The study's findings and limits: Higher diversity, along with more naive CD4+ cells, distinguished long-lived donors from aged donors.

For the second PCR, which ran for about 7 to 12 cycles, a sample-barcoded 5' primer and a J-beta primer mix were used. Any given sample supplied a minimum of 2.5 million CDR3-containing paired-end reads. A single record per CDR3 protein comes from TCRdb applying MiXCR to the 5' RACE reads. Seen here are roughly 720,000 distinct CDR3 sequences, approximately 53% observed once, and the top ten hold about 38%. The V end was cut by 2 bases, the J end by 0 bases, with 7 bases between. Germline CDR1 SGHAT, CDR2 FQDESV (reference sequence). The CDR3 is 14 amino acids. The material sequenced was blood. This TCR came from a man older than 75 in good health. The V gene is TRBV11-1, the J gene TRBJ1-1, with D unresolved. CDR3 residues: CASSLTDMNTEAFF. The CDR3 region has the DNA TGTGCCAGCAGCTTAACAGACATGAACACTGAAGCTTTCTTT. Full variable domain (remainder filled in from reference TRBV11-1 and TRBJ1-1): EAEVAQSPRYKITEKSQAVAFWCDPISGHATLYWYRQILGQGPELLVQFQDESVVDDSQLPKDRFSAERLKGVDSTLKIQPAELGDSAMYLCASSLTDMNTEAFFGQGTRLTVV.